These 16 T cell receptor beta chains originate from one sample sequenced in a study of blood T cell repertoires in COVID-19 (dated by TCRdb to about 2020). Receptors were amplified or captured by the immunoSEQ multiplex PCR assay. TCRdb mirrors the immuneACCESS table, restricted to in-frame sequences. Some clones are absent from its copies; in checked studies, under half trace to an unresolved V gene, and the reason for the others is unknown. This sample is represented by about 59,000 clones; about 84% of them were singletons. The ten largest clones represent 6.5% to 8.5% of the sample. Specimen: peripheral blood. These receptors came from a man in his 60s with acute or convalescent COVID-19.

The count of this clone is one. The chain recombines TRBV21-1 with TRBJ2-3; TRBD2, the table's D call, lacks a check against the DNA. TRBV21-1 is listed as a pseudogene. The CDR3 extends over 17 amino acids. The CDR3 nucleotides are TGTGCCAGCAGCACTAGCGGGGGCCCCAATCCAACAGATACGCAGTATTTT. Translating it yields CASSTSGGPNPTDTQYF.

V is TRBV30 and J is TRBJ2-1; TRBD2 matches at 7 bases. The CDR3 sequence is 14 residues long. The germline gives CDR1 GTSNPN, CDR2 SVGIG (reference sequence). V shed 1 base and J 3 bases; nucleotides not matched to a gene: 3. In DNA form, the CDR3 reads TGTGCCTGGAGTGGGGGGGGTTACTACAATGAGCAGTTCTTC. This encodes CAWSGGGYYNEQFF. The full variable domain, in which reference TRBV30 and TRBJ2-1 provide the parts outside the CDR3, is SQTIHQWPATLVQPVGSPLSLECTVEGTSNPNLYWYRQAAGRGLQLLFYSVGIGQISSEVPQNLSASRPQDRQFILSSKKLLLSDSGFYLCAWSGGGYYNEQFFGPGTRLTVL.

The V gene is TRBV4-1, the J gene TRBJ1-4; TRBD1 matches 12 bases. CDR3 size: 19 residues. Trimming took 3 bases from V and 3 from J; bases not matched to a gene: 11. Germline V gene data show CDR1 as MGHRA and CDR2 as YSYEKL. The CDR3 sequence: CASSHSPGQGANSNEKLFF. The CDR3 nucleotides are TGCGCCAGCAGCCATTCCCCGGGACAGGGGGCTAATTCTAATGAAAAACTGTTTTTT.

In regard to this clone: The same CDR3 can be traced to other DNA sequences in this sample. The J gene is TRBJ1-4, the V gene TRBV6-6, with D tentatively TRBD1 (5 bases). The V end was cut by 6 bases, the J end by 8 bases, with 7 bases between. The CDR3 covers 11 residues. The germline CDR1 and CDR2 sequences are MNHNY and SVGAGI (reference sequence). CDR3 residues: CASRGGEKLFF. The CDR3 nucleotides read TGTGCCAGCAGGGGGGGGGAAAAACTGTTTTTT.

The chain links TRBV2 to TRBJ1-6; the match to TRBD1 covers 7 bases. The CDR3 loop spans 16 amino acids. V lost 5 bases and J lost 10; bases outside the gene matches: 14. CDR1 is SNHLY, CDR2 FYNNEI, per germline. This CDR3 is CASSPQGAAGGSPLHF. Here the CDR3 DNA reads TGTGCCAGCAGTCCCCAAGGGGCCGCAGGGGGGTCACCCCTCCACTTT.

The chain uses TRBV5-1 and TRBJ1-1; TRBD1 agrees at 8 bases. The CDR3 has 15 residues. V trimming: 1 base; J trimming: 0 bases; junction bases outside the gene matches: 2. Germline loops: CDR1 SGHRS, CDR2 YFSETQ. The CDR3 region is CASSLTGGLNTEAFF. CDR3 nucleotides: TGCGCCAGCAGCTTGACAGGGGGACTGAACACTGAAGCTTTCTTT.

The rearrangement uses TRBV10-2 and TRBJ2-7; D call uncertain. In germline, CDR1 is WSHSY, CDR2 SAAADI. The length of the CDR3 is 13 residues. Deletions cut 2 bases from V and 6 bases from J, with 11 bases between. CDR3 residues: CASSELPNGEQYF. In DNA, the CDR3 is TGCGCCAGCAGTGAGCTCCCTAACGGCGAGCAGTACTTC.

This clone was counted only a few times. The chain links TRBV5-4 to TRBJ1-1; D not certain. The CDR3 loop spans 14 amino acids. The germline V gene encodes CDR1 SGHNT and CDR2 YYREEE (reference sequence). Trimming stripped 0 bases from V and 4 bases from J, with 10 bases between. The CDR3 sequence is CASSLEYEATEAFF. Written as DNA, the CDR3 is TGTGCCAGCAGCTTGGAGTACGAAGCCACTGAAGCTTTCTTT.

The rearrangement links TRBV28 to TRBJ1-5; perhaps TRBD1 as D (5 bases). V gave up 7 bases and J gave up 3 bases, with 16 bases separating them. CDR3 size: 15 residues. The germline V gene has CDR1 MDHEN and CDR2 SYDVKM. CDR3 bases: TGTGCCAGCACCATCTTGGGGCAGATCAATCAGCCCCAGCATTTT. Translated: CASTILGQINQPQHF.

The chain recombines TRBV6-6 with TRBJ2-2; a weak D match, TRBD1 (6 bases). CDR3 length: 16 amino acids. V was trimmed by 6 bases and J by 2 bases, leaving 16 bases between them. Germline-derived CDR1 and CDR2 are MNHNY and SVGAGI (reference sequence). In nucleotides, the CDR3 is TGTGCCAGCAGCCCAAGACAGGTGACTAACACCGGGGAGCTGTTTTTT. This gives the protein CASSPRQVTNTGELFF.

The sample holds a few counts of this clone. Here the CDR3 DNA reads TGTGCCAGTATGAGGGACACTGAAGCTTTCTTT. Protein sequence: CASMRDTEAFF. This sequence joins TRBV19 and TRBJ1-1, with D unresolved. Germline CDR1 and CDR2: LNHDA and SQIVND (reference sequence). The V gene lost 7 bases and the J gene lost 3 bases, with 6 bases spanning the gap. The CDR3 covers 11 residues.

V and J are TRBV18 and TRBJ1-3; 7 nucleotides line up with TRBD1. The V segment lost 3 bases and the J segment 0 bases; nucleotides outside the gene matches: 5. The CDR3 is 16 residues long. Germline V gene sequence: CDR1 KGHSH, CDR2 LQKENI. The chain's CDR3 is CASSPRDSTSGNTIYF. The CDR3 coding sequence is TGTGCCAGCTCACCCCGGGACAGTACCTCTGGAAACACCATATATTTT.

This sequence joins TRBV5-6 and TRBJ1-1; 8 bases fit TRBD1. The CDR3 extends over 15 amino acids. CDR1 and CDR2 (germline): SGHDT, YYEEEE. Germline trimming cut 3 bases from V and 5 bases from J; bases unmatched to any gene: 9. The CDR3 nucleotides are TGTGCCAGCAGCTCCCTAACAGGGGGTTGGACTGAAGCTTTCTTT. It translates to CASSSLTGGWTEAFF.

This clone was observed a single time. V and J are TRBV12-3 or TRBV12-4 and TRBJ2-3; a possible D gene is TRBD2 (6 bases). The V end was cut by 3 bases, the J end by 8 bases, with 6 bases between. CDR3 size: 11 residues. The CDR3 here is CASSLGGTQYF. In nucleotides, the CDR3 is TGTGCCAGCAGTTTGGGAGGTACGCAGTATTTT.

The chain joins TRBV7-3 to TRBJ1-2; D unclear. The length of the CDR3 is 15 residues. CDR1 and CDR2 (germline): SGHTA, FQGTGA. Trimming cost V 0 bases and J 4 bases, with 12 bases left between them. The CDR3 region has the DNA TGTGCCAGCAGCTTAACTCCCGTTCTTTCCTATGGCTACACCTTC. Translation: CASSLTPVLSYGYTF.

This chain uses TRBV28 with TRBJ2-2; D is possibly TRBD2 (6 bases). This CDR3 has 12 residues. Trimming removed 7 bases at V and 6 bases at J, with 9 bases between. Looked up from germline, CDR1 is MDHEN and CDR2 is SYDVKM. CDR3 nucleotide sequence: TGTGCCAGCACCTGGGGGGCCGGGGAGCTGTTTTTT. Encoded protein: CASTWGAGELFF.